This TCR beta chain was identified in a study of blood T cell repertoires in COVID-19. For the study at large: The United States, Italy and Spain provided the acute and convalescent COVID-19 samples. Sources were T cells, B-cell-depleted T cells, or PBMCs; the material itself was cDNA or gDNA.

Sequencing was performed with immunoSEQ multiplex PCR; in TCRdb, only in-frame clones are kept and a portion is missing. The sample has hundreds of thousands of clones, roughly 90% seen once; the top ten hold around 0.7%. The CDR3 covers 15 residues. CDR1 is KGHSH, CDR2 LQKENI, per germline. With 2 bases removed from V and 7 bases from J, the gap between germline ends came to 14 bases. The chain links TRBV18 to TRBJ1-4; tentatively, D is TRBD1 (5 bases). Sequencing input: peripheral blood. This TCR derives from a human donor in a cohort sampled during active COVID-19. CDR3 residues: CASSPENRRGEKLFF. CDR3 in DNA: TGTGCCAGCTCACCAGAGAACAGGAGGGGTGAAAAACTGTTTTTT. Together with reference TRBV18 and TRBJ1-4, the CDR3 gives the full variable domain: NAGVMQNPRHLVRRRGQEARLRCSPMKGHSHVYWYRQLPEEGLKFMVYLQKENIIDESGMPKERFSAEFPKEGPSILRIQQVVRGDSAAYFCASSPENRRGEKLFFGSGTQLSVL.